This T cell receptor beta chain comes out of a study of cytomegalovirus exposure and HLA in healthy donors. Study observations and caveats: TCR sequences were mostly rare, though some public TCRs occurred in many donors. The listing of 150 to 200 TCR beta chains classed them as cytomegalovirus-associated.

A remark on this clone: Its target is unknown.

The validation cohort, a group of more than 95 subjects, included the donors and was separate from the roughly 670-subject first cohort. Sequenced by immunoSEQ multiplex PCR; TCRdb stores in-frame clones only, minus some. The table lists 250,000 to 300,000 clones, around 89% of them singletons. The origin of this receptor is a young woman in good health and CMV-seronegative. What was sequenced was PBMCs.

CDR3 residues: CATSSGGEGINYGYTF. Written as DNA, the CDR3 is TGTGCCACCAGCAGTGGGGGGGAGGGAATCAACTATGGCTACACCTTC. The gene calls are TRBV15 and TRBJ1-2, with D perhaps TRBD1 (5 bases). The CDR3 has 16 amino acids. Looked up from germline, CDR1 is LNHNV and CDR2 is YYDKDF (reference sequence). Trimming took off 3 bases at V and 2 bases at J, with 16 bases between the two ends.